The subject of this entry is one T cell receptor (beta chain). Method: immunoSEQ multiplex PCR; TCRdb's copy keeps in-frame clones and lacks some. Of some 40,000 clones listed, about nine tenths were seen once; the top ten hold 8.3%. These data belong to a study of PD-L1 blockade in urothelial cancer. V was trimmed by 1 base and J by 6 bases, leaving 12 bases between them. This CDR3 comprises 14 residues. CDR1 and CDR2 from the germline V gene are SGHDN and FVKESK. This receptor was obtained from a man between 65 and 79 years old with urothelial cancer. This specimen was PBMCs, taken around atezolizumab (anti-PD-L1) treatment. The chain combines TRBV14 with TRBJ1-1; D gene unclear. The CDR3 reads CASSQVAGRSEAFF. The CDR3, as DNA: TGTGCCAGCAGCCAAGTGGCAGGCCGATCTGAAGCTTTCTTT.